This T cell receptor (beta chain) was sequenced for a study of blood T cell repertoires in COVID-19. Study-wide background: T cells, B-cell-depleted T cells, or PBMCs supplied cDNA or gDNA.

The ends were cut back, 3 bases at V and 3 bases at J, with 15 bases in the middle. CDR1 and CDR2 (germline): MNHEY, SMNVEV (reference sequence). The length of the CDR3 is 15 residues. Study processing details: By means of reference gene primer amplification, nucleated cell counts were estimated. This table comes from immunoSEQ multiplex PCR, and its TCRdb copy is limited to in-frame clones, with some not included. V and J calls and clone size are copied from that table; D and trimming were computed from the DNA. This sample has some 380,000 clones, with roughly 89% found just once. The V call is TRBV27, the J call TRBJ2-7; tentative D call: TRBD2 (6 bases). The sequenced sample consisted of peripheral blood. This TCR was recovered from a man between 18 and 35 years old with active or convalescent COVID-19. CDR3 amino acids: CASSFLGGEIYEQYF. Written as DNA, the CDR3 is TGTGCCAGCAGTTTCTTGGGAGGTGAGATCTACGAGCAGTACTTC.